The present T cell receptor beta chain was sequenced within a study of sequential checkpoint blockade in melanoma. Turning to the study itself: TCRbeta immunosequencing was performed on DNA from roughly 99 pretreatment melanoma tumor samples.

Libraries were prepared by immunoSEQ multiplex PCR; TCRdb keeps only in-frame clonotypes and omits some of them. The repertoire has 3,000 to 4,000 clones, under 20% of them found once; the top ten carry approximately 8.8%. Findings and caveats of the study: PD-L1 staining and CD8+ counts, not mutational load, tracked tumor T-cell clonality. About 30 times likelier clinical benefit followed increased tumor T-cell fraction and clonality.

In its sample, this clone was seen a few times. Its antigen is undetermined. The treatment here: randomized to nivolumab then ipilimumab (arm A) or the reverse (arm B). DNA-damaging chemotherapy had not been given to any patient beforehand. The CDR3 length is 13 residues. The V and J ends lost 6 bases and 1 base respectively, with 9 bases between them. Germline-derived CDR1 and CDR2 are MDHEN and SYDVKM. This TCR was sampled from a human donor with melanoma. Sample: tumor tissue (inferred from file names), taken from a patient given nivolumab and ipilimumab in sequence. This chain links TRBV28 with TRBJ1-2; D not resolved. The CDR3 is CASSPRFNYGYTF. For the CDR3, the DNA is TGTGCCAGCAGCCCCCGATTTAACTATGGCTACACCTTC.